The rows below give T cell receptor beta chains drawn from one sample of a study of blood T cell repertoires in COVID-19. TCRdb's copy holds only in-frame clones and misses some; the assay was immunoSEQ multiplex PCR. The table has around 100,000 clones, approximately 78% seen once; the top ten hold around 9.6%. Source material: peripheral blood. Every receptor here comes from a man aged 55 to 69 with active or convalescent COVID-19. Both conserved end residues are part of each CDR3. The order of the fields is J gene, V gene, clone size, CDR3 protein. Clone size appears in some rows only: once, few, many, or a class for an expanded clone.

TRBJ2-2	TRBV7-9	NA	CASSLSGYTGELFF
TRBJ1-1	TRBV4-2	few	CASSQEVWGRMNTEAFF
TRBJ2-5	TRBV2	NA	CASSGATGFILSETQYF
TRBJ1-2	TRBV24-1	NA	CATSDPNRGRDGYTF
TRBJ2-1	TRBV5-1	NA	CASSLTSGIYNEQFF
TRBJ2-5	TRBV6-5	NA	CASSYGTSGPAETQYF
TRBJ1-2	TRBV2	NA	CASSTGQGINYGYTF
TRBJ2-3	TRBV19	NA	CASSMGRVLMDTQYF
TRBJ2-1	TRBV6-5	NA	CASSYSRRGYNEQFF
TRBJ2-4	TRBV11-3	few	CASSLVGDRIAKNIQYF
TRBJ2-3	TRBV6-2/TRBV6-3	NA	CASSSGERALSDTQYF
TRBJ1-6	TRBV14	once	CASSQDDSSTLSSYNSPLHF
TRBJ2-1	TRBV18	NA	CASSPQRESSYNEQFF
TRBJ2-3	TRBV7-9	NA	CASSLWGGRGADTQYF
TRBJ1-4	TRBV6-5	NA	CASSYTWTSNEKLFF
TRBJ2-2	TRBV19	NA	CASSDGLAGTGELFF
TRBJ2-6	TRBV18	NA	CASSPRFGNSGANVLTF
TRBJ1-4	TRBV3-1/TRBV3-2	NA	CASSQPGTGGNEKLFF
TRBJ2-7	TRBV2	NA	CASLLAGEQYF
TRBJ2-1	TRBV11-3	NA	CASSFHSYNEQFF
TRBJ2-1	TRBV27	NA	CASSLGGDVQFF
TRBJ2-1	TRBV6-5	NA	CASSYGTSGRLDEQFF
TRBJ1-3	TRBV12-3/TRBV12-4	NA	CASSRTNENTIYF
TRBJ1-2	TRBV19	NA	CASSSGEHYGYTF
TRBJ2-4	TRBV18	NA	CASSPDRGTLAKNIQYF
TRBJ2-7	TRBV11-3	NA	CASSSLGGGYTEHRIYEQYF
TRBJ1-1	TRBV10-1	once	CASSESRGKGEAFF
TRBJ2-1	TRBV28	NA	CASSHRTGRGEQFF
TRBJ1-2	TRBV30	NA	CAWSVGDRRNYGYTF
TRBJ2-7	TRBV27	once	CASSKLADAAYEQYF
TRBJ1-4	TRBV5-5	NA	CASSFGGVSNEKLFF
TRBJ1-1	TRBV11-2	few	CASSPDSYEAFF
TRBJ1-1	TRBV28	NA	CASSLRGGSGRTEAFF
TRBJ1-2	TRBV27	NA	CASSPTGAYGYTF
TRBJ2-1	TRBV19	once	CASTNTRQVLYNEQFF
TRBJ2-7	TRBV6-5	NA	CASSEVTGNYEQYF
TRBJ1-1	TRBV5-6	few	CASSYTGTGGTEAFF
TRBJ2-5	TRBV11-2	NA	CASSSWGLAGGNEETQYF
TRBJ2-1	TRBV3-1/TRBV3-2	NA	CASSQEPLESHEQFF
TRBJ2-1	TRBV7-6	NA	CASSPKLGTSIGSGQFF
TRBJ1-1	TRBV28	NA	CASTPQGESGAFF
TRBJ1-1	TRBV10-3	NA	CAITAKRSTEAFF
TRBJ2-2	TRBV6-6	few	CASTQLGGGGELFF
TRBJ2-1	TRBV6-1	NA	CASSSMNEQFF
TRBJ2-1	TRBV6-2/TRBV6-3	NA	CASSPQSNNEQFF
TRBJ2-3	TRBV3-1/TRBV3-2	NA	CASSLGQYGNTDTQYF
TRBJ1-4	TRBV18	NA	CASSPPNRGQEKLFF
TRBJ2-7	TRBV29-1	NA	CSANMEGQGSYEQYF
TRBJ2-1	TRBV30	once	CAWSRGTGTGGEQFF
TRBJ1-5	TRBV6-6	NA	CASKEVQIYSNQPQHF
TRBJ2-1	TRBV18	NA	CASSPPIAGRDYNEQFF
TRBJ1-1	TRBV5-5	few	CASSLGHQNTEAFF